This TCR beta chain was retrieved from a study of shared clonotypes between healthy human individuals. Turning to the study itself: The plates for each donor numbered three CD4 naive, three CD4 memory, two CD8 naive and one CD8 memory. Study-level results: A handful of donors showed sharing of around 5% of naive CD4 clonotypes. Investigators collected only blood, and repertoires in tissues likely differ.

CDR1 is WSHSY, CDR2 SAAADI, per germline. Trimming stripped 6 bases from V and 4 bases from J, with 13 bases between. The CDR3 extends over 13 amino acids. Naive CD45RA+ and memory CD45RA-negative subsets were split from CD4+ cells. This clone appeared a few times. Antigen specificity is unknown. This table comes from immunoSEQ multiplex PCR, and its TCRdb copy is limited to in-frame clones, with some not included. The table includes about 1 million clones, approximately 68% detected once. The sequenced material came from memory CD4+ T cells sorted from blood. The sample's subset: CD45RA-negative fraction. This clonotype was obtained from a man in his late teens or twenties in good health. The chain uses TRBV10-2 and TRBJ2-7; tentatively, D is TRBD2 (5 bases). This CDR3 reads CASRDGGLYEQYF. The DNA for the CDR3 is TGCGCCAGCAGGGACGGAGGTTTATACGAGCAGTACTTC.